The 6 T cell receptor beta chains listed next were all sequenced from one sample in a study of T-cell reconstitution after alpha-beta-depleted transplantation in children. As it was prepared, the TCRbeta library received unique molecular identifiers. One entry per CDR3 protein, called by TCRdb with MiXCR from the PCR reads. The sample consists of a few hundred thousand distinct CDR3 sequences, 8% to 10% of them appearing once. The sequencing here drew on PBMCs from the stem cell graft donor, taken from the stem cell graft. These TCRs come from a human donor who donated a stem cell graft to a child with acute lymphoblastic leukemia.

In DNA form, the CDR3 reads TGTGCCAGCAGTTACTCGTTCGGGGCTAACACTGAAGCTTTCTTT. Translation: CASSYSFGANTEAFF. The J gene is TRBJ1-1, the V gene TRBV6-5, with D possibly TRBD1 on 5 matching bases. Deletions cut 0 bases from V and 2 bases from J, with 10 bases between. This CDR3 is 15 amino acids long. Germline V gene sequence: CDR1 MNHEY, CDR2 SVGAGI.

This clonotype was found many times. J is TRBJ1-5 and V is TRBV5-6; 7 positions agree with TRBD1. Germline CDR1 SGHDT, CDR2 YYEEEE. Trimming cost V 0 bases and J 2 bases; bases outside gene matches: 5. CDR3 size: 16 residues. CDR3 in DNA: TGTGCCAGCAGCTTGGCCAAGGGGGCCGGCAATCAGCCCCAGCATTTT. Encoded protein: CASSLAKGAGNQPQHF.

The rearrangement joins TRBV12-3 or TRBV12-4 to TRBJ1-4; 8 nucleotides line up with TRBD1. The CDR3 has 14 amino acids. V gave up 5 bases and J gave up 7 bases; unmatched junction bases: 6. The chain's CDR3 is CASSGGTGVEKLFF. Written as DNA, the CDR3 is TGTGCCAGCAGTGGCGGGACAGGTGTTGAAAAACTGTTTTTT.

In DNA, the CDR3 is TGTGCCAGCAGCTCACTGGTGACAGCCTTCTATGGCTACACCTTC. Protein product: CASSSLVTAFYGYTF. The chain recombines TRBV11-2 with TRBJ1-2; possibly TRBD1 for D (5 bases). This CDR3 contains 15 residues. Trimming took 4 bases from V and 4 from J, leaving 16 bases between them. The germline V gene has CDR1 SGHAT and CDR2 FQNNGV.

The chain combines TRBV7-2 with TRBJ2-1, with unresolved D. Trimming took off 9 bases at V and 5 bases at J, with 14 bases between the two ends. Germline V gives CDR1 SGHTA, CDR2 FQGNSA. The CDR3 is 13 residues long. This CDR3 is CASQQQPDNEQFF. In DNA form, the CDR3 reads TGTGCCAGTCAACAACAGCCAGACAATGAGCAGTTCTTC.

The rearrangement joins TRBV7-9 to TRBJ2-5, with D tentatively TRBD1 (5 bases). Germline values: CDR1 SEHNR, CDR2 FQNEAQ (reference sequence). Trimming cost V 9 bases and J 4 bases, with 15 bases left between them. This CDR3 contains 13 residues. CDR3 sequence: CASVGPAGETQYF. The CDR3 DNA sequence: TGTGCCAGTGTGGGGCCAGCAGGAGAGACCCAGTACTTC.